What follows are 9 T cell receptor beta chains derived from one specimen sequenced in a study of OX40 agonist ivuxolimab in advanced cancers. Sequencing used immunoSEQ multiplex PCR; TCRdb keeps in-frame clones, though not all of them. The data show 57,000 or so clones, around 83% seen once. The sample here was CD4+ or CD8+ T cells sorted from blood, taken in a trial of the OX40 agonist ivuxolimab. The receptor set was obtained from an adult with an advanced solid tumor such as melanoma, head and neck, liver or kidney cancer.

This clone was counted a single time. This chain uses TRBV2 with TRBJ2-7; 10 bases line up with TRBD1. Trimming at V came to 3 bases and at J to 2 bases, leaving 7 bases not matched to a gene. CDR3 size: 16 residues. Germline CDR1 SNHLY, CDR2 FYNNEI. As DNA, the CDR3 is TGTGCCAGCAGTGAGGTGTTGGGACAGGGGACCTACGAGCAGTACTTC. This codes for CASSEVLGQGTYEQYF.

The chain uses TRBV30 and TRBJ1-6; 9 bases line up with TRBD1. The junction had 13 bases not matched to a gene; V was cut back by 7 bases and J by 9 bases. Germline-derived CDR1 and CDR2 are GTSNPN and SVGIG (reference sequence). The CDR3 is 15 amino acids. CDR3 nucleotides: TGTGCCTTCACGCCGGGACAGGGCCTAAGTTCACCCCTCCACTTT. It yields the protein CAFTPGQGLSSPLHF.

V usage is TRBV28 and J usage is TRBJ1-3; tentatively, D is TRBD1 (5 bases). Germline V gives CDR1 MDHEN, CDR2 SYDVKM. The CDR3 has 13 residues. Trimming pared 5 bases from V and 6 bases from J, leaving 11 bases between. The CDR3 sequence is CASSRGAENTIYF. CDR3 coding DNA: TGTGCCAGCAGTAGAGGGGCCGAAAACACCATATATTTT.

The J gene is TRBJ2-5, the V gene TRBV4-3; either TRBD1 or TRBD2 may supply D (5 bases each). The CDR3 contains 15 residues. Between the trimmed V and J ends, which lost 1 base and 4 bases, there was a span of 13 bases. Per germline, CDR1 LGHNA and CDR2 YSLEER. CDR3 protein: CASSQAGTLLETQYF. CDR3 nucleotides: TGCGCCAGCAGCCAAGCGGGGACCCTATTAGAGACCCAGTACTTC.

J is TRBJ2-7 and V is TRBV29-1; TRBD2 is a possible D gene (5 bases). CDR1 SQVTM and CDR2 ANQGSEA come from the germline V gene. The V and J ends lost 1 base and 0 bases respectively, with 16 bases between them. The CDR3 runs to 16 residues. The CDR3 DNA is TGCAGCGTTGAAGCCTTGGCGGGCGGAAACTCCTACGAGCAGTACTTC. It encodes CSVEALAGGNSYEQYF.

The V gene is TRBV18, the J gene TRBJ2-1; 8 bases are a match to TRBD1. Per the germline V gene, CDR1 is KGHSH and CDR2 is LQKENI. After removal of 3 bases from V and 11 bases from J, the junction contained 6 bases not matched to a gene. This CDR3 has 13 residues. The CDR3 protein is CASSPGQADKQFF. CDR3 in DNA: TGTGCCAGCTCACCGGGACAGGCAGACAAGCAGTTCTTC.

The CDR3 region is CASSVASRGTEAFF. In DNA, the CDR3 is TGTGCCAGCAGCGTAGCGTCCCGGGGGACTGAAGCTTTCTTT. The chain couples TRBV9 to TRBJ1-1, with D maybe TRBD1 (5 bases). In germline, CDR1 is SGDLS, CDR2 YYNGEE. V dropped 0 bases and J dropped 5 bases, with 11 bases sitting between them. CDR3 size: 14 residues.

V usage is TRBV28 and J usage is TRBJ1-4; weak D call: TRBD1 (5 bases). The CDR3 consists of 13 residues. Germline V gene sequence: CDR1 MDHEN, CDR2 SYDVKM. V was clipped by 3 bases and J by 12 bases, with 14 bases between them. The CDR3 bases are TGTGCCAGCAGTTTCTATAGGGACCTCGAACTGTTTTTT. Amino acid sequence: CASSFYRDLELFF.

Here the CDR3 reads CASSSAGAGSPLHF. The CDR3, as DNA: TGTGCCAGCAGCAGCGCAGGGGCTGGTTCACCCCTCCACTTT. The J gene is TRBJ1-6, the V gene TRBV9; D may be TRBD1 (6 bases). The CDR3 totals 14 residues. V lost 4 bases to trimming and J lost 9 bases, with 14 bases between them. From germline, CDR1 is SGDLS and CDR2 YYNGEE.